This T cell receptor (beta chain) came from a study of blood T cell repertoires in COVID-19. Study overall: The United States, Italy and Spain supplied acute and convalescent COVID-19 samples.

This clone was picked up one time. The method was immunoSEQ multiplex PCR; TCRdb's version includes in-frame clones alone and lacks a portion of them. Seen here are 140,000 to 150,000 clones, around 91% observed once, and the top ten hold around an eighth. Seattle-derived patients entered the study during active infection and were followed longitudinally. This sequence originates from a man aged 18 to 35 with COVID-19, enrolled during active disease. Sequenced input: peripheral blood.

The CDR3 protein is CASSPPGGSGLGETQYF. CDR3 coding DNA: TGCGCCAGCAGCCCGCCCGGCGGGAGCGGGCTTGGGGAGACCCAGTACTTC. The genes are TRBV4-1 and TRBJ2-5, with 7 bases that match TRBD2. The length of the CDR3 is 17 residues. Trimming cost V 4 bases and J 5 bases; bases outside gene matches: 16. Germline assignment: CDR1 MGHRA and CDR2 YSYEKL.